What follows are 10 T cell receptor beta chains derived from one specimen sequenced in a study of identical twins (dated by TCRdb to 2015 to 2016). Library method: 5' RACE. The sequencer was an Illumina HiSeq 2000. TCRdb's own reprocessing of the public reads used fastp at Q25 and MiXCR and kept productive beta chains. Rows with a matching CDR3 protein are joined into one entry that keeps the most common DNA and genes. This sample holds 420,000 or so distinct CDR3 sequences; under 20% were observed only once. Approximately 12% of the sample goes to the ten largest clones. What was sequenced was naive T cells sorted from blood. The sample's cell subset or site label is to be understood as: cells isolated with a human naive T-cell isolation kit. The receptor source for this set is a man aged 50 or older in good health.

The genes are TRBV20-1 and TRBJ1-1, with D maybe TRBD1 (5 bases). There are 13 residues in the CDR3. Germline V gives CDR1 DFQATT, CDR2 SNEGSKA (reference sequence). V gave up 3 bases and J gave up 3 bases, with 11 bases separating them. DNA of the CDR3: TGCAGTGCTAGTGGGGGAGCGTACACTGAAGCTTTCTTT. It translates to CSASGGAYTEAFF.

Comments on this clonotype: This clone may be a read error of a much larger clone one base away. The chain uses TRBV6-2 or TRBV6-3 and TRBJ2-7; a possible D gene is TRBD1 (6 bases). This CDR3 is 14 amino acids long. Germline-derived CDR1 and CDR2 are MNHEY and SVGEGT. V shed 10 bases and J shed 6 bases, with 22 bases lying between them. The CDR3 sequence is CATKETPGHGEQYF. The CDR3 bases are TGTGCCACTAAGGAGACTCCGGGACACGGCGAGCAGTACTTC.

The chain is built from TRBV5-6 and TRBJ1-2; 10 nucleotides match TRBD1. The CDR3 has 14 residues. Germline lookup yields CDR1 SGHDT and CDR2 YYEEEE. The V segment lost 4 bases and the J segment 8 bases; nucleotides outside the gene matches: 8. CDR3 sequence (DNA): TGTGCCAGCAGCCCGGCGGGACAGGGGATGGGCTACACCTTC. Amino acids: CASSPAGQGMGYTF.

This clonotype was detected a few times. The CDR3 region is CASSFGSLNTEAFF. The CDR3 DNA reads as TGCGCCAGCAGCTTTGGGAGCTTGAACACTGAAGCTTTCTTT. The chain joins TRBV5-1 to TRBJ1-1; D is unclear. The CDR3 sequence is 14 residues long. V was shortened by 2 bases and J by 0 bases, with 8 bases between the two germline ends. Germline-derived CDR1 and CDR2 are SGHRS and YFSETQ.

This clonotype has only a few counts. The J gene is TRBJ2-5, the V gene TRBV29-1; TRBD1 agrees at 8 bases. J gave up 5 bases and V 6 bases, and 14 bases lay outside the gene matches. There are 15 residues in the CDR3. Germline CDR1 reads SQVTM; CDR2 reads ANQGSEA. This CDR3 is CSVTGQGNIVETQYF. DNA of the CDR3: TGCAGCGTCACAGGACAGGGTAATATTGTGGAGACCCAGTACTTC.

This clonotype appeared a few times. V usage is TRBV29-1 and J usage is TRBJ2-6; 7 nucleotides align to TRBD1. The CDR3 loop spans 16 amino acids. Germline values: CDR1 SQVTM, CDR2 ANQGSEA. The V gene end was trimmed by 4 bases and the J gene end by 0 bases; junction bases not matched to a gene: 6. The CDR3 reads CSVVGRGYSGANVLTF. The CDR3 bases are TGCAGCGTTGTGGGCAGGGGGTACTCTGGGGCCAACGTCCTGACTTTC.

This clonotype was observed many times. V gene TRBV9 combines with J gene TRBJ2-7, with 9 nucleotides matching TRBD1. Looked up from germline, CDR1 is SGDLS and CDR2 is YYNGEE. V gave up 0 bases and J gave up 0 bases; unmatched junction bases: 4. The CDR3 length is 16 residues. The CDR3: CASSVDGQGSSYEQYF. In DNA, the CDR3 is TGTGCCAGCAGCGTAGATGGACAGGGGAGCTCCTACGAGCAGTACTTC.

The chain uses TRBV7-9 and TRBJ2-7; tentative D call: TRBD1 (5 bases). CDR1 is SEHNR, CDR2 FQNEAQ, per germline (reference sequence). Deletions cut 1 base from V and 2 bases from J, with 12 bases between. The CDR3 consists of 15 residues. CDR3 protein: CASSLEGQGTYEQYF. DNA of the CDR3: TGTGCCAGCAGCTTAGAGGGCCAGGGTACCTACGAGCAGTACTTC. Filled out from reference TRBV7-9 and TRBJ2-7, the complete variable domain reads DTGVSQNPRHKITKRGQNVTFRCDPISEHNRLYWYRQTLGQGPEFLTYFQNEAQLEKSRLLSDRFSAERPKGSFSTLEIQRTEQGDSAMYLCASSLEGQGTYEQYFGPGTRLTVT.

In its sample, this clonotype was seen a few times. This sequence joins TRBV4-1 and TRBJ1-1, with unresolved D. The V end lost 0 bases, the J end lost 5 bases, and 16 bases lay between the germline ends. This CDR3 contains 16 residues. Looked up from germline, CDR1 is MGHRA and CDR2 is YSYEKL. The CDR3 protein is CASSQDLVVRGTEAFF. In DNA, the CDR3 is TGCGCCAGCAGCCAAGATTTAGTGGTTAGAGGGACTGAAGCTTTCTTT.

This clonotype was seen ten or more times. The rearrangement uses TRBV25-1 and TRBJ1-4; TRBD1 aligns across 7 bases. V lost 6 bases, J lost 8 bases, and 9 bases stayed unmatched. Germline loops: CDR1 MGHDK, CDR2 SYGVNS. The CDR3 contains 14 residues. CDR3 sequence (DNA): TGTGCCAGCAGAACCGGGACAGCTGGGGAAAAACTGTTTTTT. Amino acid sequence: CASRTGTAGEKLFF.